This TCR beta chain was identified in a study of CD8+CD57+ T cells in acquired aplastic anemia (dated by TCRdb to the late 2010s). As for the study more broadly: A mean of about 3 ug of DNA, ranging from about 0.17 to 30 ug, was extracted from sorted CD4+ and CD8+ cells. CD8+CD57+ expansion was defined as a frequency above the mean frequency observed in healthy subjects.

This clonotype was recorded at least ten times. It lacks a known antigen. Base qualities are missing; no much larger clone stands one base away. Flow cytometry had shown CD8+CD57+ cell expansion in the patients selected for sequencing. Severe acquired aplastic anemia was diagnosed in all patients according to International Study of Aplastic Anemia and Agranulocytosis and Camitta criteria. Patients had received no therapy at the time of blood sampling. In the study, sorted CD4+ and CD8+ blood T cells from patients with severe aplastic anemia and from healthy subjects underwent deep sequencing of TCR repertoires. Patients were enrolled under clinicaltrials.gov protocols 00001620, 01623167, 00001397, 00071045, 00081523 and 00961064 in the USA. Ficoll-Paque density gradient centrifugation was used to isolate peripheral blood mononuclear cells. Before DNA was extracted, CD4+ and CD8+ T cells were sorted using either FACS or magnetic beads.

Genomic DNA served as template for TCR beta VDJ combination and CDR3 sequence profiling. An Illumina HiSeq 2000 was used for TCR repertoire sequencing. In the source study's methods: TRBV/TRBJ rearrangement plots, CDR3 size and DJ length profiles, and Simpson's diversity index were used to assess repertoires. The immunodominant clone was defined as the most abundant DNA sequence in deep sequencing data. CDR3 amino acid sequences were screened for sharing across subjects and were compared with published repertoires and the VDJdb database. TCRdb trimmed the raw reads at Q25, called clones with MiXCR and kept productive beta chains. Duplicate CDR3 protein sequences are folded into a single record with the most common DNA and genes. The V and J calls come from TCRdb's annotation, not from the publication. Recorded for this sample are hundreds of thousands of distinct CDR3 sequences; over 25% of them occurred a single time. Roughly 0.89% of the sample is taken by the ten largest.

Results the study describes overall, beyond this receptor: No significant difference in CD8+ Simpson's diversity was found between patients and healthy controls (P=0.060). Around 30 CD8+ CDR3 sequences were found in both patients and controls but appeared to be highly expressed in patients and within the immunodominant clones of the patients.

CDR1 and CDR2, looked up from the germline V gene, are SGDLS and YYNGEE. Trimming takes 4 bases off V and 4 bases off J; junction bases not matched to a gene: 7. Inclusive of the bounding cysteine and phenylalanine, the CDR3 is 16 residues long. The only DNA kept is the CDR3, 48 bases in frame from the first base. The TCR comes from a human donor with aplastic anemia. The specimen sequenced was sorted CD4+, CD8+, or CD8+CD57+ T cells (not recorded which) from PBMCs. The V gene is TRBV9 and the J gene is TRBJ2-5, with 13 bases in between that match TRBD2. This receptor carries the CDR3 CASSPRTSGGGETQYF. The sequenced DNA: TGTGCCAGCAGCCCTCGGACTAGCGGGGGAGGAGAGACCCAGTACTTC.